Each of the 5 T cell receptor beta chains below was sequenced from the same sample in a study of T cells in Graves' hyperthyroidism and ophthalmopathy. Researchers took RNA transcripts and amplified the TCR beta CDR3 regions from them. The HTBI set primed first-round TCR CDR3 RT-PCR. TCRdb reanalysed the multiplex PCR reads using MiXCR and keeps one entry per CDR3 protein. Of around 690,000 distinct CDR3 sequences in the sample, roughly 20% were seen once. The sequencing input was blood. The receptor source for this set is a man aged 25 to 45 with Graves' ophthalmopathy.

Ten or more counts support this clonotype. CDR3 loop: CASSFRRAHGYTF. CDR3 bases: TGTGCCAGCAGTTTCCGCAGGGCCCATGGCTACACCTTC. This sequence joins TRBV12-3 or TRBV12-4 and TRBJ1-2, with D maybe TRBD1 (5 bases). Trimming stripped 3 bases from V and 6 bases from J, with 11 bases between. CDR3 length equals 13 residues.

This clonotype came up many times. Germline and junction disagree at one end, which may indicate a read error. CDR3 sequence reads: CASSPDSYGYTF. The CDR3, as DNA: TGCGCCAGCAGCCCGGACAGCTATGGCTACACCTTC. The chain employs TRBV13 and TRBJ1-2, with a tentative D call TRBD1 (6 bases). The CDR3 totals 12 residues. The germline V gene has CDR1 PRHDT and CDR2 FYEKMQ (reference sequence).

This clonotype has more than one count but fewer than ten. CDR3 sequence: CASSQDLGIDPDTQYF. In DNA form, the CDR3 reads TGCGCCAGCAGCCAAGATTTGGGAATCGACCCCGATACGCAGTATTTT. V gene TRBV4-1 combines with J gene TRBJ2-3; D ambiguous. The length of the CDR3 is 16 residues. CDR1 and CDR2 from the germline V gene are MGHRA and YSYEKL. V was shortened by 0 bases and J by 6 bases, with 16 bases between the two germline ends.

This clonotype was counted at least ten times. The chain is built from TRBV3-1 and TRBJ2-1, with 12 bases aligning to TRBD2. J lost 7 bases, V lost 5 bases, and 9 bases had no gene match. The CDR3 loop spans 16 amino acids. Germline-derived CDR1 and CDR2 are LGHDT and YNNKEL (reference sequence). The CDR3 loop reads CASSKSGTSGPNEQFF. The CDR3 DNA is TGTGCCAGCAGCAAAAGCGGGACTAGCGGGCCAAATGAGCAGTTCTTC.

This chain's CDR3 is CASSLPTSAIYEQYF. The DNA for the CDR3 is TGTGCCAGCAGCTTACCTACCAGCGCTATCTACGAGCAGTACTTC. The J gene is TRBJ2-7, the V gene TRBV7-9; D gene ambiguous. Trimming removed 2 bases at V and 3 bases at J, with 14 bases between. The CDR3 is made up of 15 amino acids. From germline, CDR1 is SEHNR and CDR2 FQNEAQ (reference sequence).